One T cell receptor (beta chain) is described in this entry. Its antigen is still unknown. The CDR3 has 15 amino acids. V was clipped by 3 bases and J by 0 bases; unmatched bases: 3. CDR1 is MDHEN and CDR2 is SYDVKM in the germline V gene. This sample is drawn from a study of cytomegalovirus exposure and HLA in healthy donors. Whole-study context: Caucasian-associated ancestry cluster membership applied to about 77% of around 400 genotyped donors. Study outcomes and limitations: Per published reports, the classifier diagnosed cytomegalovirus status with high specificity and sensitivity. The study assumed roughly uniform donor sequencing depth for presence/absence analyses.

PCR involved 60 Vbeta and 13 Jbeta primers. Clones were read by immunoSEQ multiplex PCR, and TCRdb kept only the in-frame ones, dropping some. In the table there are fewer than 150,000 clones, around 69% of which are singletons. What was sequenced was PBMCs. This clonotype was obtained from a man aged 50 to 59 in good health and CMV-seropositive. This chain connects TRBV28 to TRBJ1-2; 8 bases line up with TRBD1. CDR3 nucleotides: TGTGCCAGCAGTTTGGGGGGACAGGCTAACTATGGCTACACCTTC. Translated: CASSLGGQANYGYTF.